The clone carrying this TCR beta chain was counted a single time. Sorting defined conventional CD4 T cells as CD4+CD127+. The data are from a study of B cell selection in AIRE deficiency. Measured with immunoSEQ multiplex PCR; TCRdb has only the in-frame clones, and not every one. The table lists fewer than 30,000 clones, about 96% of them singletons. The CDR3 spans 14 residues. The germline V and J ends were trimmed by 1 base and 1 base, with 7 bases remaining between them. The germline V gene has CDR1 MNHEY and CDR2 SMNVEV (reference sequence). The receptor was isolated from a human donor in good health. The J gene is TRBJ2-5, the V gene TRBV27; D possibly corresponds to TRBD1 (6 bases). Sequencing input: CD4+CD127+ conventional T cells sorted from PBMCs. Here the CDR3 reads CASSLLGGQETQYF. The CDR3 DNA sequence: TGTGCCAGCAGTTTATTAGGGGGCCAAGAGACCCAGTACTTC.